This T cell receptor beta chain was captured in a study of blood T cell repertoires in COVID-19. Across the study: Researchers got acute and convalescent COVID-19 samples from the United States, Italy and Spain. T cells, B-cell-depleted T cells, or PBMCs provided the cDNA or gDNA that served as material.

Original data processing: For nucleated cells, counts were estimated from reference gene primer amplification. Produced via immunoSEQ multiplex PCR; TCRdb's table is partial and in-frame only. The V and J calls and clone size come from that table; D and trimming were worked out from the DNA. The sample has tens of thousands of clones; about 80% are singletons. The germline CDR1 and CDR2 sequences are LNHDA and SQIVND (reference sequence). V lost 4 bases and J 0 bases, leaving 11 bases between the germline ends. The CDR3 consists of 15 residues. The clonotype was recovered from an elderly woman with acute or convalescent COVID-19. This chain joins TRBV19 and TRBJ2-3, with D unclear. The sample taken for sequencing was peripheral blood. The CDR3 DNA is TGTGCCAGTAGTACCCGAACTACTAGCACAGATACGCAGTATTTT. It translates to CASSTRTTSTDTQYF.